This T cell receptor (beta chain) was observed in a study of T cell changes during pregnancy in multiple sclerosis. Assay used: immunoSEQ multiplex PCR; TCRdb lists only in-frame clones, some missing. The repertoire holds 90,000 to 120,000 clones, with 94% as singletons. The CDR3 runs to 13 residues. The germline V gene encodes CDR1 LNHDA and CDR2 SQIVND (reference sequence). Trimming stripped 9 bases from V and 8 bases from J, with 17 bases between. The rearrangement links TRBV19 to TRBJ2-1; the D gene is possibly TRBD2 (6 bases). This clonotype was obtained from a female donor with multiple sclerosis, enrolled in a pregnancy study. This material consisted of peripheral blood, taken before pregnancy. The DNA of the CDR3 is TGTGCCAGGCCTCCGACTAGTAGGGATGAGCAGTTCTTC. The encoded protein is CARPPTSRDEQFF.